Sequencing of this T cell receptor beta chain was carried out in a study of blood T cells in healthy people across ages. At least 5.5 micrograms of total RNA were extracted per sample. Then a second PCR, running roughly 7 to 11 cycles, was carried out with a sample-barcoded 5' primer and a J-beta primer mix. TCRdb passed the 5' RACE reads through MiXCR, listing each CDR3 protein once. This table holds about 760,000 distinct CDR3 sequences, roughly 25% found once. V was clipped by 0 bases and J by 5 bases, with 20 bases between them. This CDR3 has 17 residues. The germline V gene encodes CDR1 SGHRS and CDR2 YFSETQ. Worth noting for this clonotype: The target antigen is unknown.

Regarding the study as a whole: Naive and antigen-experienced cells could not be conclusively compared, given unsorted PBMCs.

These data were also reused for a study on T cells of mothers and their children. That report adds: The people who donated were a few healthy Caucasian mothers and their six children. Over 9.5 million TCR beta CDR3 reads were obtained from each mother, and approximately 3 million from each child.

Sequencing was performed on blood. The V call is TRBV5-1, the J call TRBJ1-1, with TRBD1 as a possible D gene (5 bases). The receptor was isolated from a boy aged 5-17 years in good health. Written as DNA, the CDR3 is TGCGCCAGCAGCTTGGGCTGGGACTCGGGCTGGGGAACTGAAGCTTTCTTT. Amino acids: CASSLGWDSGWGTEAFF.